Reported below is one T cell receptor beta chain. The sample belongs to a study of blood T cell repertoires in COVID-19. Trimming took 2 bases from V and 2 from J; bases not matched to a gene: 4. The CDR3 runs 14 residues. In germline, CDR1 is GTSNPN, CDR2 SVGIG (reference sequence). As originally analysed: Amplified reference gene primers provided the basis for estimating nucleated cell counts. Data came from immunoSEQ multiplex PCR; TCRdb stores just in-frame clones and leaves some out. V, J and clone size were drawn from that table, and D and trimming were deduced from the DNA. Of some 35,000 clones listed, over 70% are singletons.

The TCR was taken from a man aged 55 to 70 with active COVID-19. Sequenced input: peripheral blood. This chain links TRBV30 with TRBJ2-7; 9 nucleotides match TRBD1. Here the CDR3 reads CAWSFRQGAYEQYF. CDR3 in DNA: TGTGCCTGGAGTTTCCGACAGGGGGCCTACGAGCAGTACTTC.